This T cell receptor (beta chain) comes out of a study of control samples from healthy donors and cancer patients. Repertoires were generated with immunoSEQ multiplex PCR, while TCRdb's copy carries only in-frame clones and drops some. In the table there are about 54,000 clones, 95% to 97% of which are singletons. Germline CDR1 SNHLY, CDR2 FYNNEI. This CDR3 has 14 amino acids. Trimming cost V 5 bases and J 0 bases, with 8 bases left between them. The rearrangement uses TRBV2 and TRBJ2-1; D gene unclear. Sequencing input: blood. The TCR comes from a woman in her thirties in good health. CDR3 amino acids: CASSQLRSYNEQFF. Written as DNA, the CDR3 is TGTGCCAGCAGTCAACTACGCTCCTACAATGAGCAGTTCTTC.